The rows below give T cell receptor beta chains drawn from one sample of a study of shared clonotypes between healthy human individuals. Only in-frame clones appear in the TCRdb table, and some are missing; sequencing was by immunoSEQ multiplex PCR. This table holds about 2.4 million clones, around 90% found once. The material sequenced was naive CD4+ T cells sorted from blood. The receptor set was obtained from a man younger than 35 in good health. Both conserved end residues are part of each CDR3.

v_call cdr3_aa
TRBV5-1 CASSVPGTDTQYF
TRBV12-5 CASGSNPATGGYEQYF
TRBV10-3 CAIREFPGDDYGYTF
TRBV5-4 CASSLRTSPSSYNSPLHF
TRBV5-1 CASSLDPGTEVYGYTF
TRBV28 CASSLPLSLGQPQHF
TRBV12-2 CASRPRAGIQFNEKLFF
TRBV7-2 CASSSGLGNTGELFF
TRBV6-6 CASSYGRRSYEQYF
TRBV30 CAWGQDNQPQHF
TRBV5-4 CASSRGTGPQETQYF
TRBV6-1 CASSIQGAGGQPQHF
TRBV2 CASSEATLAGGYNEQFF
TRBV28 CASSLSGAGNQPQHF
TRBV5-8 CASSVAGTYNEQFF
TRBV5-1 CASSLPYNEQFF
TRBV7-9 CASSWGASTDTQYF
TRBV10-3 CAIKDVRTEAFF
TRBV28 CASSYTGELFF
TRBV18 CASSPAGGNYGYTF
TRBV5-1 CASSVGTGMNTEAFF
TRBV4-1 CASSQLGPTYNSPLHF
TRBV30 CAWRVSRSLAGANNEQFF
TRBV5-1 CASSLAGSSYNSPLHF
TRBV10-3 CAISDQLAGIQETQYF
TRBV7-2 CASRVMGLQVYEQYF
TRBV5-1 CASSFGQGTYQETQYF
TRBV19 CASSFRLASEQYF
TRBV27 CASSGQGLRAEAFF
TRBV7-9 CASSGGDFNSPLHF
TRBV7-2 CASSPSTDTQYF
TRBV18 CASSSPGSKGEKLFF
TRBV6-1 CASSEGSRFGTGVF
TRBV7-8 CASSLAGRDTEAFF
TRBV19 CASAEFDEQFF
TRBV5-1 CASRSGQGGTDTQYF
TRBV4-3 CASSVDVGNTIYF
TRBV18 CASSPWAGRALYNEQFF
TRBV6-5 CASSTAPGTDTQYF
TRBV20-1 CSATPDYEQYF
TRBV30 CAWSSGGVSTIYF
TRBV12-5 CASGLSSYEQYF
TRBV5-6 CASSGGQGWESRYF
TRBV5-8 CASRRQGGQPQHF
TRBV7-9 CASSRSATNEKLFF
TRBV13 CASSLGRFSDTQYF
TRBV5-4 CASSLLVLGTQYF
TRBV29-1 CSSGSGGSSYNEQFF
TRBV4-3 CASSLATSYEQYF
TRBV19 CASSDIFGNQPQHF
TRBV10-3 CAISESPSGTQSSYNEQFF
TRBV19 CASSSDRLLNYGYTF
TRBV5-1 CASSLNSGGPYEQYF
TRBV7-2 CASSLAIGGGPWETQYF
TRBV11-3 CASSLDSRSSPLHF
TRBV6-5 CASSNRDTASYEQYF
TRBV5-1 CASSPGAGSAGELFF